Included here is one TCR beta chain sequence, with context. Adult Caucasians living in Nashville, Tennessee made up all of the donors. The sample originates from a study of shared clonotypes between healthy human individuals. Assay: immunoSEQ multiplex PCR; the TCRdb copy retains only in-frame clones and omits some. The table records millions of clones, more than 80% of them present only once. Germline loops: CDR1 SQVTM, CDR2 ANQGSEA. This CDR3 is built from 16 residues. V trimming: 0 bases; J trimming: 2 bases; junction bases outside the gene matches: 5. The sequenced sample consisted of naive CD4+ T cells sorted from blood. Subset specified: CD45RA+ positively selected. The rearrangement links TRBV29-1 to TRBJ2-3, with 10 nucleotides matching TRBD1. The receptor was isolated from a man between 18 and 35 years old in good health. The CDR3 reads CSVEEDRGAITDTQYF. The CDR3 DNA is TGCAGCGTTGAAGAGGACAGGGGGGCCATCACAGATACGCAGTATTTT.